This T cell receptor (beta chain) came from a study of T cells in women clearing cervical HPV infection. Study-level findings and limits: CIN3+ cases had significantly higher TCR richness than controls; evenness did not differ.

Its frequency marks this clone as medium-sized. As yet, its antigen is unknown. The DNA ends 3 residues before the CDR3 does, and the rest of the CDR3 is filled in from the germline J gene. TCRdb's copy holds only in-frame clones and misses some; the assay was immunoSEQ multiplex PCR. The table counts 30,000 to 40,000 clones; 1.4% lies in the top ten. V lost 9 bases and J lost 6, with 15 bases in between. CDR3 length: 13 amino acids. Germline CDR1 reads KGHSH; CDR2 reads LQKENI. Specimen: blood buffy coat. This chain joins TRBV18 and TRBJ2-4; possibly TRBD2 for D (6 bases). This clonotype was obtained from a woman between 18 and 70 years old with a cervical HPV16 infection that either progressed to CIN3+ or cleared (not recorded which). The CDR3 loop is CASSSGDRNIQYF. The part of the CDR3 DNA that was read is TGTGCCAGTTCATCGGGGGACCGAAACATT.